The 9 T cell receptor beta chains below come from one sample, sequenced in a study of CD8 T cells in ankylosing spondylitis. TCRdb reprocessed the 5' RACE reads with MiXCR, giving one entry per CDR3 protein. The table includes under 450,000 distinct CDR3 sequences, 20% to 25% detected once. Sequencing input: blood, either unsorted or a sorted T cell fraction (not recorded which). The origin of the receptors is a male donor with ankylosing spondylitis or in good health (not recorded which).

Only a few counts were recorded for this clonotype. The J gene is TRBJ2-5, the V gene TRBV27; D not certain. The CDR3 sequence is 14 residues long. CDR1 MNHEY and CDR2 SMNVEV come from the germline V gene (reference sequence). V lost 2 bases and J lost 5, with 12 bases in between. CDR3 sequence reads: CASSLEFSGETQYF. CDR3 coding DNA: TGTGCCAGCAGTTTAGAGTTTTCCGGGGAGACCCAGTACTTC.

This clonotype was recorded a few times. The chain uses TRBV27 and TRBJ2-6; TRBD1 agrees at 7 bases. Germline CDR1 MNHEY, CDR2 SMNVEV (reference sequence). V trimming: 5 bases; J trimming: 1 base; junction bases outside the gene matches: 5. The CDR3 contains 16 residues. CDR3 nucleotide sequence: TGTGCCAGCAGTCCGGACAGGATGTCTGGGGCCAACGTCCTGACTTTC. It translates to CASSPDRMSGANVLTF.

V gene TRBV12-3 or TRBV12-4 combines with J gene TRBJ1-1; D is ambiguous. This CDR3 is 11 amino acids long. Deletions cut 1 base from V and 7 bases from J, with 4 bases between. The CDR3 DNA reads as TGTGCCAGCAGTTTAGAGGGTGAAGCTTTCTTT. It encodes CASSLEGEAFF.

This sequence joins TRBV10-2 and TRBJ2-5; possibly TRBD1 for D (5 bases). Looked up from germline, CDR1 is WSHSY and CDR2 is SAAADI. This CDR3 is built from 16 residues. The germline V and J ends were trimmed by 2 bases and 2 bases, with 15 bases remaining between them. The DNA for the CDR3 is TGCGCCAGCAGTGAGGAACAAGTGGCAGGGCAAGAGACCCAGTACTTC. It translates to CASSEEQVAGQETQYF.

A few counts support this clonotype. The chain uses TRBV12-3 or TRBV12-4 and TRBJ2-6; no reliable D call. The CDR3 covers 18 residues. Deletions cut 4 bases from V and 0 bases from J, with 16 bases between. This CDR3 reads CASSYPEKESSGANVLTF. CDR3 nucleotide sequence: TGTGCCAGCAGTTACCCCGAAAAAGAGAGCTCTGGGGCCAACGTCCTGACTTTC.

The chain carries TRBV14 and TRBJ2-1, with D possibly called TRBD1 or TRBD2 (5 bases each). The V and J ends lost 3 bases and 9 bases respectively, with 18 bases between them. The CDR3 runs 15 residues. From germline, CDR1 is SGHDN and CDR2 FVKESK. This CDR3 reads CASSHGTGPVSEQFF. In nucleotides, the CDR3 is TGTGCCAGCAGCCACGGGACGGGTCCGGTGAGTGAGCAGTTCTTC.

There are a few counts of this clonotype. The chain couples TRBV12-3 or TRBV12-4 to TRBJ2-2; 7 bases match TRBD1. CDR3 length equals 20 residues. Germline trimming cut 2 bases from V and 3 bases from J; bases unmatched to any gene: 18. DNA of the CDR3: TGTGCCAGCAGTTTAACTGGCCCGGCAGGGGGTCTGGATGACACCGGGGAGCTGTTTTTT. It specifies CASSLTGPAGGLDDTGELFF.

This clonotype was observed a handful of times. The chain recombines TRBV27 with TRBJ2-5, with 9 bases matching TRBD2. V gave up 3 bases and J gave up 1 base; unmatched junction bases: 3. CDR1 and CDR2 (germline): MNHEY, SMNVEV (reference sequence). The CDR3 sequence is 15 residues long. CDR3 coding DNA: TGTGCCAGCAGTTTTGCGGGGGGGACCCAAGAGACCCAGTACTTC. It specifies CASSFAGGTQETQYF.

The gene calls are TRBV19 and TRBJ2-1, with D possibly matching TRBD1 (6 bases). In germline, CDR1 is LNHDA, CDR2 SQIVND (reference sequence). The CDR3 totals 14 residues. V was clipped by 10 bases and J by 2 bases, with 15 bases between them. For the CDR3, the DNA is TGTGCCACAGAACAGGGTTTCGCCTACAATGAGCAGTTCTTC. It specifies CATEQGFAYNEQFF.